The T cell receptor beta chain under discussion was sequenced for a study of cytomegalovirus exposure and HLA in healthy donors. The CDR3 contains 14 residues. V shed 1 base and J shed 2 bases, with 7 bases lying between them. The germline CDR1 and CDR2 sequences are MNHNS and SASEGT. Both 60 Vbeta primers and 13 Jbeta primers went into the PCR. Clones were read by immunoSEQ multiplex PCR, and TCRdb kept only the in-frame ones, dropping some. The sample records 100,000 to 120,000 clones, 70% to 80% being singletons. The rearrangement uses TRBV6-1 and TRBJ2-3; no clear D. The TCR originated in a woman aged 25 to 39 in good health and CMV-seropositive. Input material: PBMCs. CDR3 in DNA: TGTGCCAGCAGTGAAGTTCACTTCACAGATACGCAGTATTTT. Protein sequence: CASSEVHFTDTQYF.